This record concerns one T cell receptor beta chain sequence. What it binds is not known. This sample was taken from a study of blood T cells in healthy people across ages. Donors gave 8 to 10 milliliters of peripheral blood apiece. In each sample, at least 6.5 million PBMCs were isolated. Germline CDR1 reads LNHDA; CDR2 reads SQIVND (reference sequence). The CDR3 is made up of 16 amino acids. V lost 5 bases and J 1 base, leaving 17 bases between the germline ends. The authors ran a second PCR of about 7 to 11 cycles using a sample-barcoded 5' primer and a J-beta primer mix. MiXCR, run by TCRdb on the 5' RACE reads, gives a single entry per CDR3 protein. The data hold 500,000 to 700,000 distinct CDR3 sequences, with about 30% observed a single time. The study's findings and limits: It was the long-lived donors that had more naive CD4+ cells and higher diversity than aged donors.

Sequenced material: blood. The rearrangement uses TRBV19 and TRBJ2-5; D possibly corresponds to TRBD1 (5 bases). This TCR derives from an elderly woman in good health. CDR3 nucleotides: TGTGCCAGTAGTTCCCTAGGGGTATTGGGCCAAGAGACCCAGTACTTC. It yields the protein CASSSLGVLGQETQYF. The complete variable domain, with remaining parts taken from reference TRBV19 and TRBJ2-5, reads DGGITQSPKYLFRKEGQNVTLSCEQNLNHDAMYWYRQDPGQGLRLIYYSQIVNDFQKGDIAEGYSVSREKKESFPLTVTSAQKNPTAFYLCASSSLGVLGQETQYFGPGTRLLVL.